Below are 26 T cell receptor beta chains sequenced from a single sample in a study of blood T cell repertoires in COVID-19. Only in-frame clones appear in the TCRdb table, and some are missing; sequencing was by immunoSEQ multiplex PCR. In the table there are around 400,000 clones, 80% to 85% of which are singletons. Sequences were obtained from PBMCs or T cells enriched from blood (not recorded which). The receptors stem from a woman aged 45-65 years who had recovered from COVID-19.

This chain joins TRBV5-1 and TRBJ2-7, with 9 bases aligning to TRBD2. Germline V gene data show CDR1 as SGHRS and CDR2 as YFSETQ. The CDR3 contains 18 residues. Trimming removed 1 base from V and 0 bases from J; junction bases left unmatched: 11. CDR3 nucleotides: TGCGCCAGCAGCTTGACAGCGGGGGGTAGGGGGACCTCCTACGAGCAGTACTTC. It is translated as CASSLTAGGRGTSYEQYF.

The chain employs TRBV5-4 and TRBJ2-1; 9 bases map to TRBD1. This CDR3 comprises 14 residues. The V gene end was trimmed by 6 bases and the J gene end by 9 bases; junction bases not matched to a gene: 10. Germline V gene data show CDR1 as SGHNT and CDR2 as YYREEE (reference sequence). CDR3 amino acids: CASTRHTGGSEQFF. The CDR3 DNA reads TGTGCCAGCACCCGTCACACAGGGGGCTCTGAGCAGTTCTTC.

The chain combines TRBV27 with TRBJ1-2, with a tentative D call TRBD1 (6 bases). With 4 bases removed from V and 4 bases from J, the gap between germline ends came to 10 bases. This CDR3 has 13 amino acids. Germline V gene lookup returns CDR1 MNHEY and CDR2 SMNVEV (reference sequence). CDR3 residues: CASSSQGAYGYTF. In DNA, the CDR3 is TGTGCCAGCAGTTCACAGGGAGCCTATGGCTACACCTTC.

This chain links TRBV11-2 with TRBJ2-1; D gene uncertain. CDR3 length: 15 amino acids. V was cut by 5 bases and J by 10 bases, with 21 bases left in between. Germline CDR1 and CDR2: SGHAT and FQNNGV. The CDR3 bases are TGTGCCAGCAGCATGACACCTAACGTCATTATCGAGCAGTTCTTC. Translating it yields CASSMTPNVIIEQFF.

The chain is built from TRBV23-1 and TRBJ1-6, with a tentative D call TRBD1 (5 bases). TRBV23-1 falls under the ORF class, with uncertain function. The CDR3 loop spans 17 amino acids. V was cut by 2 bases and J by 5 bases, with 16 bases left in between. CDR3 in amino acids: CASSQTLTAQHNSPLHF. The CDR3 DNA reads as TGCGCCAGCAGTCAAACTTTGACAGCCCAGCATAATTCACCCCTCCACTTT.

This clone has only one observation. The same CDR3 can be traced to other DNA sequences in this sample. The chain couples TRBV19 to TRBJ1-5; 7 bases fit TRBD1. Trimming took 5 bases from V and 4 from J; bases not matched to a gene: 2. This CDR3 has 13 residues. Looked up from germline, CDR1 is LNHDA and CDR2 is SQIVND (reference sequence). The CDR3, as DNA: TGTGCCAGTAGTGCACAGGGGAATCAGCCCCAGCATTTT. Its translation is CASSAQGNQPQHF.

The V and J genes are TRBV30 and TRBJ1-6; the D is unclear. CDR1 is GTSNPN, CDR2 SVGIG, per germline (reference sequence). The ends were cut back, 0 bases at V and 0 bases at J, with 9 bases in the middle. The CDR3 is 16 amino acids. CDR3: CAWSVLRSSYNSPLHF. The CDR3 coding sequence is TGTGCCTGGAGTGTACTCCGAAGCTCCTATAATTCACCCCTCCACTTT.

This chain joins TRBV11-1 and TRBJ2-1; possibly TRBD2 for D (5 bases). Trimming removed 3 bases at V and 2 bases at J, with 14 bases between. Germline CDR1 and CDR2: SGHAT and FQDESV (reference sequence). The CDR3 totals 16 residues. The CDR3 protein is CASSFEGLLTYNEQFF. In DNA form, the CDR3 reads TGTGCCAGCAGCTTCGAGGGCCTATTAACCTACAATGAGCAGTTCTTC.

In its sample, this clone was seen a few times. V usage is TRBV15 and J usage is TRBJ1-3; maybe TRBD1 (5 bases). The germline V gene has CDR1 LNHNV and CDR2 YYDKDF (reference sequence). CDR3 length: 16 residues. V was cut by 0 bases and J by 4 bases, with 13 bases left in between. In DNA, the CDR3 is TGTGCCACCAGCAGAGACAGGGTGATGATGGGAAACACCATATATTTT. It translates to CATSRDRVMMGNTIYF.

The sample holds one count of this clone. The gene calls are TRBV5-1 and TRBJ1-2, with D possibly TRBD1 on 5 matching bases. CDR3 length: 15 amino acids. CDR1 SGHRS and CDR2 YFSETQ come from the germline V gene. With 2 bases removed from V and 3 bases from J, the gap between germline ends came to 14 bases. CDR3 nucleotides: TGCGCCAGCAGCTTATTTGACGGGGGTGACTATGGCTACACCTTC. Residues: CASSLFDGGDYGYTF.

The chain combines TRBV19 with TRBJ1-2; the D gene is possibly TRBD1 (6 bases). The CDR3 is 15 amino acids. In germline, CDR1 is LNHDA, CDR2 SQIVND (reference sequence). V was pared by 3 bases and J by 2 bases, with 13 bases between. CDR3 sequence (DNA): TGTGCCAGTAGTATCGGACCAGGGGCCAACTATGGCTACACCTTC. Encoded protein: CASSIGPGANYGYTF.

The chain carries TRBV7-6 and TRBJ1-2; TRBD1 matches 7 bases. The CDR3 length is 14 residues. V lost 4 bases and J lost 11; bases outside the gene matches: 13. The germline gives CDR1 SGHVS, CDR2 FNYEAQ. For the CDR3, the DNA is TGTGCCAGCAGCTCAACCCTTGACAGGGTGGAGTACACCTTC. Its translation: CASSSTLDRVEYTF.

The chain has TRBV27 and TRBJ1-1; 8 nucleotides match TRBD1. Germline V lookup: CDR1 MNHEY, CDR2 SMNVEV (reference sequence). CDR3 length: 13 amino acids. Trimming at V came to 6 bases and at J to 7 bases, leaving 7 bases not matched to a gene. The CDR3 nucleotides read TGTGCCAGCAGCCCCGGACAGGGTATTGAAGCTTTCTTT. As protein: CASSPGQGIEAFF.

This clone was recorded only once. The CDR3, as DNA: TGCAGTGCTAAGGACTATCCTGGCTACACCTTC. This sequence encodes CSAKDYPGYTF. This rearrangement joins TRBV20-1 to TRBJ1-2; D remains ambiguous. Germline V gene lookup returns CDR1 DFQATT and CDR2 SNEGSKA (reference sequence). The CDR3 consists of 11 residues. Deletions cut 4 bases from V and 7 bases from J, with 10 bases between.

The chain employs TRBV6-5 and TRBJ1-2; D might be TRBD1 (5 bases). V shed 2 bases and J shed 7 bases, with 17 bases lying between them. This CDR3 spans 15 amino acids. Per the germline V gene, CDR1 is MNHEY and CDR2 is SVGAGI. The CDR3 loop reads CASSYESQGLSGYTF. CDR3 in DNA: TGTGCCAGCAGTTACGAAAGCCAGGGACTGAGTGGCTACACCTTC.

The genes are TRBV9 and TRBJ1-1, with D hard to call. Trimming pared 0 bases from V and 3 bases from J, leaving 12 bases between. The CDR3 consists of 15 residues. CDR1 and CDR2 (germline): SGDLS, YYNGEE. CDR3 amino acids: CASSVGRIGDTEAFF. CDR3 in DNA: TGTGCCAGCAGCGTAGGGCGCATTGGAGACACTGAAGCTTTCTTT.

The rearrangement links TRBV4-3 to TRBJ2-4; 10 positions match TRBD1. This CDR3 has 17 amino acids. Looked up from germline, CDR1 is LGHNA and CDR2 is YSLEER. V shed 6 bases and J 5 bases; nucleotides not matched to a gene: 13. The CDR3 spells CASSPGTGAIGQNIQYF. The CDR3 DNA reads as TGCGCCAGCAGTCCCGGGACAGGGGCCATCGGTCAAAACATTCAGTACTTC.

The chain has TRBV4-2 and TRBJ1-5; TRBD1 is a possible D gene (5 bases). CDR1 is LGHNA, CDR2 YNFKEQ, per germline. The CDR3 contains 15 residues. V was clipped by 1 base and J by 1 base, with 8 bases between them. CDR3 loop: CASSQGRGSNQPQHF. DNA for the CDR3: TGTGCCAGCAGCCAAGGCCGGGGGAGCAATCAGCCCCAGCATTTT.

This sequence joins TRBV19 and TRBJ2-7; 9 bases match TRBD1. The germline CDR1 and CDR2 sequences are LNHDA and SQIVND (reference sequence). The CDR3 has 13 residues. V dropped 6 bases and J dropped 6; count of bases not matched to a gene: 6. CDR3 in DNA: TGTGCCAGTAGAGGACAGGGGACGGGCGAGCAGTACTTC. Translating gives CASRGQGTGEQYF.

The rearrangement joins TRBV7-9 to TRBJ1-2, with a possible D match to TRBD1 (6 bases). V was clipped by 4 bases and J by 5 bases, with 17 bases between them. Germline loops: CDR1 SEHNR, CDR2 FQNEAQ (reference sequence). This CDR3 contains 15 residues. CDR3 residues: CASSSVGLGAYGYTF. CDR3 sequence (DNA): TGTGCCAGCAGCTCGGTCGGGTTGGGGGCGTATGGCTACACCTTC.

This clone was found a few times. CDR3 sequence reads: CASTRDITSYEQYF. CDR3 sequence (DNA): TGTGCCAGCACCCGGGACATCACCTCCTACGAGCAGTACTTC. V is TRBV7-2 and J is TRBJ2-7; D is perhaps TRBD1 (6 bases). Per the germline V gene, CDR1 is SGHTA and CDR2 is FQGNSA. V was shortened by 7 bases and J by 0 bases, with 13 bases between the two germline ends. The CDR3 loop spans 14 amino acids. Using reference TRBV7-2 and TRBJ2-7 for the parts outside the CDR3, the full variable domain is GAGVSQSPSNKVTEKGKDVELRCDPISGHTALYWYRQSLGQGLEFLIYFQGNSAPDKSGLPSDRFSAERTGGSVSTLTIQRTQQEDSAVYLCASTRDITSYEQYFGPGTRLTVT.

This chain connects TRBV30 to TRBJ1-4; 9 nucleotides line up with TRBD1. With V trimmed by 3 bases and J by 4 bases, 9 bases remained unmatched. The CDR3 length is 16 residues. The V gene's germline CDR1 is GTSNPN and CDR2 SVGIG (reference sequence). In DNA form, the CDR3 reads TGTGCCTGGAGGGACAGGGGCCGCCGTCTTAATGAAAAACTGTTTTTT. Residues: CAWRDRGRRLNEKLFF.

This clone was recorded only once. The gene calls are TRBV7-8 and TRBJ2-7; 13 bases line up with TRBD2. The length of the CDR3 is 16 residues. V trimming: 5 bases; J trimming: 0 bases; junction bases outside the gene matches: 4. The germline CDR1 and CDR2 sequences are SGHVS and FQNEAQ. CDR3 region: CASSLTSGGSSYEQYF. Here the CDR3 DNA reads TGTGCCAGCAGCCTGACTAGCGGGGGGAGCTCCTACGAGCAGTACTTC.

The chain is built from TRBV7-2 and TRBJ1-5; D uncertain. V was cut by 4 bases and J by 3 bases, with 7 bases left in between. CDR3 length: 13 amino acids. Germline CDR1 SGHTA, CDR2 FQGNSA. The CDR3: CASSSGPNQPQHF. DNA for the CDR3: TGTGCCAGCAGCTCGGGTCCCAATCAGCCCCAGCATTTT.

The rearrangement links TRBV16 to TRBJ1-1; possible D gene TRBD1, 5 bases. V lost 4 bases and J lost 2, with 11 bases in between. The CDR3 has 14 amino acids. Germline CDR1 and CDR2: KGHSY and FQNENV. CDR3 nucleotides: TGTGCCAGCAGCCGCTCGACAGTAAACACTGAAGCTTTCTTT. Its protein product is CASSRSTVNTEAFF.

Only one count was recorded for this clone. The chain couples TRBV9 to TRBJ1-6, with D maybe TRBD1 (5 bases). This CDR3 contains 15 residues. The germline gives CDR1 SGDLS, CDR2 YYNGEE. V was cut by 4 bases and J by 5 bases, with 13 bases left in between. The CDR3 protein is CASSTGGQDNSPLHF. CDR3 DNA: TGTGCCAGCAGCACCGGGGGTCAAGATAATTCACCCCTCCACTTT.